The 9 T cell receptor beta chains in this list originate from one sample, sequenced in a study of T cells in Graves' hyperthyroidism and ophthalmopathy. TCR beta CDR3 regions were amplified from RNA. Researchers ran a first-round RT-PCR on the TCR CDR3 using the HTBI primer set. TCRdb itself ran the multiplex PCR reads through MiXCR, one entry per CDR3 protein. This repertoire shows hundreds of thousands of distinct CDR3 sequences, around 15% found once; its top ten account for about a tenth. Sequenced: blood. The source is a woman under 30 with Graves' hyperthyroidism.

The chain joins TRBV20-1 to TRBJ2-1, with 8 positions matching TRBD2. With V trimmed by 5 bases and J by 5 bases, 8 bases remained unmatched. Germline CDR1 DFQATT, CDR2 SNEGSKA (reference sequence). The CDR3 has 14 residues. For the CDR3, the DNA is TGCAGTGCTCTCGAACTAGCGGTCAACAATGAGCAGTTCTTC. Translation: CSALELAVNNEQFF.

This clonotype was observed many times. V and J are TRBV27 and TRBJ2-5, with 11 bases fitting TRBD2. The ends lost 4 bases at V and 5 bases at J; junction bases unmatched: 3. CDR1 is MNHEY, CDR2 SMNVEV, per germline (reference sequence). CDR3 size: 14 residues. The CDR3: CASSSRTSGETQYF. In DNA form, the CDR3 reads TGTGCCAGCAGTTCCAGGACTAGCGGGGAGACCCAGTACTTC.

This clonotype occurred many times. This chain's CDR3 is CSARRGGNSPYEQYF. The CDR3 DNA is TGCAGTGCTAGGAGGGGAGGGAATTCACCCTACGAGCAGTACTTC. The gene calls are TRBV20-1 and TRBJ2-7; 7 nucleotides align to TRBD2. This CDR3 contains 15 residues. CDR1 is DFQATT, CDR2 SNEGSKA, per germline (reference sequence). After removal of 3 bases from V and 2 bases from J, the junction contained 10 bases not matched to a gene.

This clonotype has more than one count but fewer than ten. V is TRBV5-5 and J is TRBJ1-5; no clear D gene. The germline gives CDR1 SGHKS, CDR2 YYEKEE (reference sequence). The CDR3 spans 14 residues. V was shortened by 1 base and J by 7 bases, with 12 bases between the two germline ends. The CDR3 DNA reads as TGTGCCAGCAGCTTGTCGGGAGTTGGGCAGCCCCAGCATTTT. Protein sequence: CASSLSGVGQPQHF. Filled out from reference TRBV5-5 and TRBJ1-5, the complete variable domain reads DAGVTQSPTHLIKTRGQQVTLRCSPISGHKSVSWYQQVLGQGPQFIFQYYEKEERGRGNFPDRFSARQFPNYSSELNVNALLLGDSALYLCASSLSGVGQPQHFGDGTRLSIL.

This clonotype occurred many times. The chain employs TRBV11-2 and TRBJ2-7; 7 nucleotides agree with TRBD1. There are 15 residues in the CDR3. The germline V gene encodes CDR1 SGHAT and CDR2 FQNNGV. J gave up 4 bases and V 0 bases, and 6 bases lay outside the gene matches. The chain's CDR3 is CASSLDATGLYEQYF. The CDR3 DNA reads TGTGCCAGCAGCTTAGACGCGACAGGGTTATACGAGCAGTACTTC.

A few counts support this clonotype. The chain joins TRBV18 to TRBJ2-7; 16 bases align to TRBD2. This CDR3 has 16 amino acids. CDR1 is KGHSH, CDR2 LQKENI, per germline. Unmatched junction bases numbered 5, after V lost 3 bases and J lost 6 bases. The CDR3 loop is CASSPSGLAGGSEQYF. The CDR3, as DNA: TGTGCCAGCTCACCGTCGGGACTAGCGGGAGGGAGCGAGCAGTACTTC.

This clonotype was seen ten or more times. V is TRBV3-1 and J is TRBJ2-7; D is unclear. The germline V and J ends were trimmed by 3 bases and 7 bases, with 10 bases remaining between them. This CDR3 spans 12 amino acids. Germline V gene sequence: CDR1 LGHDT, CDR2 YNNKEL (reference sequence). The CDR3 nucleotides are TGTGCCAGCAGCCAGCGGAGTCGGGAGCAGTACTTC. It translates to CASSQRSREQYF.

The chain recombines TRBV28 with TRBJ2-5, with 11 nucleotides matching TRBD2. Germline V gene data show CDR1 as MDHEN and CDR2 as SYDVKM. Unmatched junction bases numbered 14, after V lost 5 bases and J lost 6 bases. The CDR3 is made up of 17 amino acids. The CDR3 loop is CASSQLSGTSGMKTQYF. CDR3 nucleotide sequence: TGTGCCAGCAGTCAACTAAGCGGGACTAGCGGTATGAAGACCCAGTACTTC.

A few counts support this clonotype. The CDR3 region is CASSRESGTGILSYGYTF. The DNA of the CDR3 is TGTGCCAGCTCACGGGAATCCGGGACAGGGATACTTTCTTATGGCTACACCTTC. V gene TRBV18 combines with J gene TRBJ1-2; 9 bases are a match to TRBD1. With V trimmed by 4 bases and J by 5 bases, 17 bases remained unmatched. Per the germline V gene, CDR1 is KGHSH and CDR2 is LQKENI. The CDR3 sequence is 18 residues long.